This TCR beta chain was sequenced for a study of blood T cell repertoires in COVID-19. In the study overall: Sites across the United States, Italy and Spain contributed samples from acute and convalescent COVID-19. PBMCs, B-cell-depleted T cells, or T cells were the source of the cDNA or gDNA that made up the material.

Authors' data handling: For nucleated cells, counts were estimated from reference gene primer amplification. The protocol was immunoSEQ multiplex PCR, while the TCRdb copy is restricted to in-frame clones and leaves out a portion. V and J calls and clone size follow that table, whereas D and trimming were derived from the DNA. The sample has around 230,000 clones, roughly 80% seen once. This clone came up a few times. CDR3 length equals 13 residues. Trimming pared 6 bases from V and 3 bases from J, leaving 11 bases between. Germline CDR1 is LNHDA and CDR2 is SQIVND (reference sequence). Sample: peripheral blood. The receptor's source is a woman in her sixties or seventies with active or convalescent COVID-19. The chain recombines TRBV19 with TRBJ1-1; D may be TRBD1 (5 bases). The CDR3, as DNA: TGTGCCAGTAGCTGGGGGGTGGACACTGAAGCTTTCTTT. Translation: CASSWGVDTEAFF.